One sample yielded the 20 T cell receptor beta chains listed below, sequenced in a study of tumor-infiltrating lymphocytes in primary liver carcinoma. A primer in the constant region served to generate TCR beta cDNA from around 500 ng of total RNA. Each TCR beta library was derived from three nested multiplex PCR rounds that employed slightly modified ARM-PCR. Researchers ran the first two PCR rounds for roughly 10 cycles each with TRBV1-TRBV30 forward primers and a C-beta reverse primer. MiXCR was run by TCRdb on the multiplex PCR reads, yielding one entry per CDR3 protein. The table has approximately 190,000 distinct CDR3 sequences, around 85% seen once. Starting material for RNA and DNA co-extraction consisted of about 17-31 mg of unsorted bulk tissue. Sample: tumor tissue from primary liver carcinoma. These receptors came from a man aged 40-55 years with primary liver carcinoma and hepatitis B virus infection.

The gene calls are TRBV29-1 and TRBJ1-3, with D hard to call. The V end lost 8 bases, the J end lost 6 bases, and 17 bases lay between the germline ends. CDR1 and CDR2 from the germline V gene are SQVTM and ANQGSEA. This CDR3 spans 13 amino acids. The chain's CDR3 is CSIGDKNLNTIYF. The CDR3 DNA reads TGCAGCATTGGTGACAAAAACCTAAACACCATATATTTT.

Points on this clonotype: At one boundary the junction diverges from the germline segment, which might be a read error. V gene TRBV6-2 or TRBV6-3 combines with J gene TRBJ2-7; D perhaps matches TRBD1 (7 bases). This CDR3 comprises 17 residues. The germline V gene has CDR1 MNHEY and CDR2 SVGEGT. This CDR3 reads CTSSYWGAGTEDYVQYF. CDR3 coding DNA: TGTACCAGCAGTTATTGGGGAGCCGGGACAGAGGACTACGTGCAGTACTTC.

Comment on this clonotype: Sequence at one end of the junction differs from germline and may be a read error. V usage is TRBV5-5 and J usage is TRBJ2-7, with 8 bases aligning to TRBD1. The germline gives CDR1 SGHKS, CDR2 YYEKEE (reference sequence). This CDR3 contains 16 residues. The CDR3 region has the DNA TGTACCAGCAGCTTGGCCTGGCCAGGGGGCAACTATGAGCAGTACTTC. Protein: CTSSLAWPGGNYEQYF.

This sequence joins TRBV28 and TRBJ2-2; the D gene is possibly TRBD2 (5 bases). The germline gives CDR1 MDHEN, CDR2 SYDVKM. The CDR3 totals 15 residues. Written as DNA, the CDR3 is TGTGTCAACACTTCAGTCGAGGGCCGATCCGGGGAGCTGTTTTTT. It specifies CVNTSVEGRSGELFF.

On this clonotype itself: Mismatch with germline at one junction end may stem from a read error. The V gene is TRBV11-2, the J gene TRBJ2-7; TRBD2 agrees at 10 bases. The CDR3 sequence is 15 residues long. Germline assignment: CDR1 SGHAT and CDR2 FQNNGV. CDR3 region: CANSLILAGASEQYF. The CDR3 nucleotides read TGTGCCAACAGCTTAATTCTAGCGGGGGCTAGCGAGCAGTACTTC.

There are a few counts of this clonotype. The chain carries TRBV2 and TRBJ1-5; D perhaps matches TRBD1 (6 bases). Trimming removed 6 bases at V and 4 bases at J, with 19 bases between. The germline CDR1 and CDR2 sequences are SNHLY and FYNNEI. The CDR3 is 16 residues long. The CDR3 coding sequence is TGTGCCAGCAGCCCTCGGACGTCAGGGGCGAATCAGCCCCAGCATTTT. It encodes CASSPRTSGANQPQHF.

Note on this clonotype: One end of the junction is discordant with germline, which a read error may explain. DNA of the CDR3: TGTGCCAGCAACTTACGATGGACAAGGGAAAACGAGCAATACTTC. Encoded protein: CASNLRWTRENEQYF. The rearrangement links TRBV11-2 to TRBJ2-7; TRBD1 is a possible D gene (5 bases). Per germline, CDR1 SGHAT and CDR2 FQNNGV. The CDR3 extends over 15 amino acids.

With respect to this clonotype: This CDR3 fails to terminate in the conserved phenylalanine or tryptophan, so it likely reflects a read error. The chain recombines TRBV5-6 with TRBJ1-1; D is unresolved. The V gene's germline CDR1 is SGHDT and CDR2 YYEEEE. Deletions cut 4 bases from V and 4 bases from J, with 14 bases between. This CDR3 spans 14 amino acids. CDR3 sequence: CASSLWREGTEAFS. The CDR3, as DNA: TGTGCCAGCAGCCTTTGGAGGGAAGGCACTGAAGCTTTCTCT.

Of note for this clonotype: One end of the junction varies from germline; a read error may be responsible. The chain couples TRBV28 to TRBJ1-2, with TRBD1 identical over 9 bases. The CDR3 is 17 residues long. The germline V gene encodes CDR1 MDHEN and CDR2 SYDVKM. In nucleotides, the CDR3 is TGTGCCAGGAGTTTCACCGGGACAGGGATTCTCTACTATGGCTACACCTTC. Translated: CARSFTGTGILYYGYTF.

A note on this clonotype: A much more abundant neighbour one base away suggests this may be a read error. The chain combines TRBV7-9 with TRBJ2-1, with D tentatively TRBD1 or TRBD2 (7 bases each). In germline, CDR1 is SEHNR, CDR2 FQNEAQ (reference sequence). The V end lost 7 bases, the J end lost 7 bases, and 23 bases lay between the germline ends. CDR3 length: 16 residues. The CDR3 here is CASIPPRGGGPNEQFF. CDR3 DNA: TGTGCCAGCATCCCTCCCAGGGGGGGAGGGCCAAATGAGCAGTTCTTC.

Worth noting for this clonotype: At one boundary the junction diverges from the germline segment, which might be a read error. The chain combines TRBV12-3 or TRBV12-4 with TRBJ1-4; D is unclear. This CDR3 contains 13 residues. CDR3 region: CASSLAGLEKLLF. The CDR3, as DNA: TGTGCCAGCAGTTTGGCTGGGTTAGAAAAACTGTTATTT.

Of note for this clonotype: Mismatch with germline at one junction end may stem from a read error. V gene TRBV11-3 combines with J gene TRBJ2-3; a possible D gene is TRBD2 (7 bases). Germline CDR1 is SGHNT and CDR2 is YENEEA. This CDR3 comprises 17 residues. In DNA, the CDR3 is TGTGCCAGCAGTTTCTCCTCCGGGGACCTAGGGGGGGATACCCAGTATTTT. This translates into CASSFSSGDLGGDTQYF.

CDR3 sequence reads: CSAMTSRTVTLYEQYF. CDR3 coding DNA: TGCAGCGCCATGACATCTAGGACCGTCACTCTCTACGAGCAGTACTTC. J is TRBJ2-7 and V is TRBV29-1; no clear D. The V end lost 7 bases, the J end lost 3 bases, and 25 bases lay between the germline ends. The CDR3 has 16 amino acids. CDR1 SQVTM and CDR2 ANQGSEA come from the germline V gene.

The chain couples TRBV7-8 to TRBJ2-1; D remains unclear. CDR1 SGHVS and CDR2 FQNEAQ come from the germline V gene. Trimming pared 7 bases from V and 12 bases from J, leaving 13 bases between. There are 11 residues in the CDR3. The CDR3 loop is CASNVSFGQFF. The CDR3 nucleotides read TGTGCCAGCAATGTTAGTTTTGGGCAGTTCTTC.

Comments on this clonotype: Just one base apart from a much larger clone, this may be a read error. The chain has TRBV28 and TRBJ1-2, with D possibly being TRBD1 (5 bases). Germline-derived CDR1 and CDR2 are MDHEN and SYDVKM. The CDR3 has 13 residues. Here the CDR3 DNA reads TGTGCCAGCACCACGGGGCAGTTCTATGACTACACCTTC. Translated, it gives CASTTGQFYDYTF.

The V and J genes are TRBV7-9 and TRBJ2-1; TRBD1 is a possible D gene (6 bases). The CDR3 runs to 16 residues. Germline-derived CDR1 and CDR2 are SEHNR and FQNEAQ (reference sequence). Deletions cut 5 bases from V and 6 bases from J, with 20 bases between. In DNA form, the CDR3 reads TGTGCCAGCAGCCCAGATAGGGGGATTAGAGGCAATGAGCAGTTCTTC. Encoded protein: CASSPDRGIRGNEQFF.

To note about this clonotype: Possible read error: a much larger clone is one base away. J is TRBJ1-1 and V is TRBV10-3; 7 bases agree with TRBD1. Germline V CDR1 and CDR2: ENHRY, SYGVKD. The CDR3 is 13 amino acids. CDR3 protein: CVISQGEETEAFF. CDR3 nucleotide sequence: TGTGTCATCAGCCAGGGGGAGGAAACTGAAGCTTTCTTT.

Note on this clonotype: One end of the junction does not line up with germline, which may come from a read error. The chain employs TRBV11-1 and TRBJ2-4, with 8 nucleotides matching TRBD2. This CDR3 is built from 17 residues. CDR1 is SGHAT, CDR2 FQDESV, per germline (reference sequence). The CDR3 loop reads CANSFPGTRSTKNIQYF. The DNA for the CDR3 is TGTGCCAACAGCTTTCCAGGGACTAGGAGTACCAAAAACATTCAGTACTTC.

In the case of this clonotype: The conserved phenylalanine or tryptophan normally closing the CDR3 is absent here, so this likely arose from a read error. The CDR3 loop reads CASSYSLAGYADTQYS. CDR3 sequence (DNA): TGTGCCAGCAGTTACTCTTTAGCGGGGTACGCAGATACGCAGTATTCT. The J gene is TRBJ2-3, the V gene TRBV6-5; 8 nucleotides agree with TRBD2. The CDR3 has 16 amino acids. J was trimmed by 4 bases and V by 0 bases; bases with no gene match: 6. Germline CDR1 is MNHEY and CDR2 is SVGAGI.

This clonotype was seen once. This chain links TRBV29-1 with TRBJ2-1; either TRBD1 or TRBD2 may supply D (5 bases each). V was trimmed by 7 bases and J by 13 bases, leaving 23 bases between them. Germline loops: CDR1 SQVTM, CDR2 ANQGSEA. This CDR3 has 13 residues. In nucleotides, the CDR3 is TGCAGCGACGCCCGGGACGTCACCAGGGAACAGTTCTTC. Translating gives CSDARDVTREQFF.